This entry lists 30 T cell receptor beta chains sequenced from one sample in a study of blood T cell repertoires in COVID-19. Profiled with immunoSEQ multiplex PCR; TCRdb holds only in-frame clones, not every one. This table has around 250,000 clones, just over 85% appearing once. The sequenced sample was PBMCs or T cells enriched from blood (not recorded which). The receptors come from a man aged 18 to 29 who had recovered from COVID-19.

This chain joins TRBV15 and TRBJ1-5; 7 nucleotides align to TRBD1. CDR3 length equals 19 residues. With V trimmed by 0 bases and J by 1 base, 12 bases remained unmatched. Germline CDR1 reads LNHNV; CDR2 reads YYDKDF (reference sequence). The CDR3 sequence is CATSRDYPGGTISNQPQHF. The CDR3 bases are TGTGCCACCAGCAGAGACTACCCAGGGGGGACAATAAGCAATCAGCCCCAGCATTTT. Full variable domain (rest looked up from reference TRBV15 and TRBJ1-5): DAMVIQNPRYQVTQFGKPVTLSCSQTLNHNVMYWYQQKSSQAPKLLFHYYDKDFNNEADTPDNFQSRRPNTSFCFLDIRSPGLGDTAMYLCATSRDYPGGTISNQPQHFGDGTRLSIL.

The chain has TRBV5-8 and TRBJ1-5; 7 nucleotides agree with TRBD1. The length of the CDR3 is 16 residues. The germline V gene encodes CDR1 SGHTS and CDR2 YDEGEE. J lost 0 bases, V lost 4 bases, and 7 bases had no gene match. The CDR3 DNA is TGTGCCAGCAGCAGTGACGGACAGGTTAGCAATCAGCCCCAGCATTTT. As protein: CASSSDGQVSNQPQHF.

The count of this clone is one. The V and J genes are TRBV7-9 and TRBJ1-3, with 7 bases that match TRBD1. This CDR3 spans 16 amino acids. The germline CDR1 and CDR2 sequences are SEHNR and FQNEAQ (reference sequence). V gave up 4 bases and J gave up 0 bases; unmatched junction bases: 6. CDR3 sequence: CASSWGQTHSGNTIYF. CDR3 DNA: TGTGCCAGCAGCTGGGGACAGACGCACTCTGGAAACACCATATATTTT.

V gene TRBV10-2 combines with J gene TRBJ1-1; D remains unclear. The V and J ends lost 7 bases and 6 bases respectively, with 15 bases between them. The CDR3 covers 13 residues. The germline V gene has CDR1 WSHSY and CDR2 SAAADI. The CDR3 loop is CASTRPRRAEAFF. The CDR3 DNA reads TGCGCCAGCACCCGGCCCCGACGGGCTGAAGCTTTCTTT.

The genes are TRBV5-1 and TRBJ1-1; 7 bases match TRBD1. Germline CDR1 and CDR2: SGHRS and YFSETQ. Losses at the gene ends were 7 bases for V and 5 bases for J; bases not matched to a gene: 14. This CDR3 contains 15 residues. The CDR3 DNA reads TGCGCCAGCCGACAGAGTAGGGGGCGCGGGACTGAAGCTTTCTTT. This gives the protein CASRQSRGRGTEAFF.

The chain employs TRBV29-1 and TRBJ2-1; 9 nucleotides agree with TRBD2. Germline V lookup: CDR1 SQVTM, CDR2 ANQGSEA. The trim removed 6 bases at V and 0 bases at J, leaving 15 bases unmatched. This CDR3 spans 18 amino acids. The CDR3 here is CSVTSLSGGESSYNEQFF. The CDR3 DNA reads TGCAGCGTCACAAGTCTTAGCGGGGGAGAGAGCTCCTACAATGAGCAGTTCTTC.

The V gene is TRBV19, the J gene TRBJ1-6; no clear D. V shed 6 bases and J shed 10 bases, with 16 bases lying between them. Germline V lookup: CDR1 LNHDA, CDR2 SQIVND (reference sequence). This CDR3 has 14 residues. The CDR3 DNA sequence: TGTGCCAGTAGCGTGGGCACCAAAGGATCACCCCTCCACTTT. This codes for CASSVGTKGSPLHF. Variable domain in full (rest from reference TRBV19 and TRBJ1-6): DGGITQSPKYLFRKEGQNVTLSCEQNLNHDAMYWYRQDPGQGLRLIYYSQIVNDFQKGDIAEGYSVSREKKESFPLTVTSAQKNPTAFYLCASSVGTKGSPLHFGNGTRLTVT.

The genes are TRBV11-2 and TRBJ1-1; D remains ambiguous. The germline gives CDR1 SGHAT, CDR2 FQNNGV. V was pared by 4 bases and J by 1 base, with 7 bases between. There are 13 residues in the CDR3. The CDR3 reads CASSSLRNTEAFF. CDR3 sequence (DNA): TGTGCCAGCAGCTCTCTCAGGAACACTGAAGCTTTCTTT.

This chain links TRBV10-3 with TRBJ2-1; D not resolved. There are 12 residues in the CDR3. CDR1 is ENHRY and CDR2 is SYGVKD in the germline V gene. Trimming cost V 4 bases and J 6 bases, with 7 bases left between them. The CDR3 bases are TGTGCCATCAGTGGTCGTATCAATGAGCAGTTCTTC. It yields the protein CAISGRINEQFF.

The chain employs TRBV7-9 and TRBJ1-6; 11 positions match TRBD1. Germline CDR1 SEHNR, CDR2 FQNEAQ (reference sequence). The CDR3 totals 18 residues. V lost 5 bases and J lost 8; bases outside the gene matches: 14. The CDR3, as DNA: TGTGCCAGCAGCCCTGGGACAGGGGGACCGCCAATAGATTCACCCCTCCACTTT. Its translation is CASSPGTGGPPIDSPLHF.

The J gene is TRBJ1-5, the V gene TRBV4-1; possible D gene TRBD1, 5 bases. Germline CDR1 MGHRA, CDR2 YSYEKL. Trimming removed 4 bases at V and 0 bases at J, with 25 bases between. The CDR3 consists of 20 residues. DNA for the CDR3: TGCGCCAGCAGCCCCTTCCGAGGGACTCAGCTGCCCTATAGCAATCAGCCCCAGCATTTT. Amino acids: CASSPFRGTQLPYSNQPQHF.

The count of this clone is one. The CDR3 carries no conserved terminal phenylalanine or tryptophan, so it likely arises from a read error. The DNA is left out, because the CDR3 cannot be placed on it with certainty; the CDR3 is given as TCRdb lists it. The CDR3 sequence is CASRRTSWKTPL. The V gene is TRBV10-1, the J gene TRBJ2-3; the table calls TRBD2, which could not be checked here. Germline loops: CDR1 WNHNN, CDR2 SYGVQD (reference sequence). From its first to its last residue, the CDR3 has 12 amino acids.

This rearrangement joins TRBV6-5 to TRBJ2-1, with 8 bases identical to TRBD2. The CDR3 consists of 15 residues. Trimming at V came to 6 bases and at J to 3 bases, leaving 7 bases not matched to a gene. CDR1 is MNHEY and CDR2 is SVGAGI in the germline V gene. CDR3 bases: TGTGCCAGCAGCCGGGAGGGGACGGGCTACAATGAGCAGTTCTTC. It is translated as CASSREGTGYNEQFF.

The chain uses TRBV24-1 and TRBJ2-7, with 8 bases matching TRBD1. The CDR3 totals 14 residues. Trimming at V came to 7 bases and at J to 5 bases, leaving 9 bases not matched to a gene. CDR1 KGHDR and CDR2 SFDVKD come from the germline V gene. The CDR3 DNA reads as TGTGCCACCAGCCCCCCCGGACAGGGCCACGAGCAGTACTTC. Protein: CATSPPGQGHEQYF.

This chain uses TRBV10-1 with TRBJ2-5, with TRBD2 as a possible D gene (6 bases). The CDR3 is made up of 15 amino acids. V was clipped by 2 bases and J by 4 bases, with 14 bases between them. CDR1 and CDR2 from the germline V gene are WNHNN and SYGVQD (reference sequence). In DNA form, the CDR3 reads TGCGCCAGCAGTGAGGCTAGCGCCGGTGCAGAGACCCAGTACTTC. Encoded protein: CASSEASAGAETQYF.

This sequence joins TRBV27 and TRBJ2-5; D is possibly TRBD2 (6 bases). From germline, CDR1 is MNHEY and CDR2 SMNVEV (reference sequence). The CDR3 runs to 17 residues. Trimming left V 3 bases short and J 5 bases short, with 22 bases between. The CDR3 spells CASSLSFWDSQRETQYF. CDR3 nucleotide sequence: TGTGCCAGCAGTTTGTCTTTCTGGGACTCCCAGAGGGAGACCCAGTACTTC.

Here the CDR3 DNA reads TGTGCCAGCCTCCAGGGGGCAGCCCCGCTTCGCAATCAGCCCCAGCATTTT. Amino acids: CASLQGAAPLRNQPQHF. V gene TRBV19 combines with J gene TRBJ1-5; TRBD1 matches 8 bases. The CDR3 extends over 17 amino acids. Germline V lookup: CDR1 LNHDA, CDR2 SQIVND (reference sequence). Losses at the gene ends were 9 bases for V and 2 bases for J; bases not matched to a gene: 15.

The CDR3 loop reads CASRSPGSYNSPLHF. As DNA, the CDR3 is TGTGCCAGCAGGTCCCCGGGCTCCTATAATTCACCCCTCCACTTT. The chain couples TRBV11-2 to TRBJ1-6; no reliable D call. The germline gives CDR1 SGHAT, CDR2 FQNNGV. The CDR3 covers 15 residues. Trimming removed 6 bases from V and 0 bases from J, with 9 bases in between.

The V and J genes are TRBV5-1 and TRBJ1-2; 7 bases are shared with TRBD1. V lost 0 bases, J lost 7 bases, and 12 bases stayed unmatched. This CDR3 has 16 amino acids. Germline loops: CDR1 SGHRS, CDR2 YFSETQ. The CDR3 reads CASSLGDSKSPGGYTF. CDR3 sequence (DNA): TGCGCCAGCAGCTTGGGGGACAGTAAATCACCCGGTGGCTACACCTTC.

This chain connects TRBV3-1 (or the pseudogene TRBV3-2) to TRBJ1-2; TRBD1 agrees at 7 bases. The CDR3 has 15 amino acids. Per germline, CDR1 LGHDT and CDR2 YNNKEL (reference sequence). Trimming removed 1 base from V and 6 bases from J; junction bases left unmatched: 8. Here the CDR3 DNA reads TGTGCCAGCAGCCAAGGTGCCGGGACAGAGGATGGCTACACCTTC. It codes for CASSQGAGTEDGYTF.

This chain connects TRBV23-1 to TRBJ2-7, with D perhaps matching TRBD1 (5 bases). TRBV23-1 counts as an open reading frame of uncertain function. This CDR3 is built from 17 residues. V was trimmed by 2 bases and J by 0 bases, leaving 17 bases between them. CDR3 sequence (DNA): TGCGCCAGCAGTCAACCCGCGGTAGACAGCGACTCCTACGAGCAGTACTTC. This sequence encodes CASSQPAVDSDSYEQYF.

This chain connects TRBV19 to TRBJ1-5; D might be TRBD1 (6 bases). There are 14 residues in the CDR3. Germline CDR1 LNHDA, CDR2 SQIVND (reference sequence). Deletions cut 1 base from V and 7 bases from J, with 11 bases between. In nucleotides, the CDR3 is TGTGCCAGTAGTATAGTGGCAGGGGAACAGCCCCAGCATTTT. Protein sequence: CASSIVAGEQPQHF.

V usage is TRBV29-1 and J usage is TRBJ1-2; no clear D. CDR3 size: 14 residues. Germline assignment: CDR1 SQVTM and CDR2 ANQGSEA. Trimming cost V 3 bases and J 8 bases, with 19 bases left between them. The CDR3 sequence is CSVDNRGPAGGYTF. CDR3 sequence (DNA): TGCAGCGTTGATAACCGAGGGCCTGCGGGCGGCTACACCTTC.

This clone was seen a single time. The V call is TRBV7-6, the J call TRBJ1-1, with D maybe TRBD1 (5 bases). In germline, CDR1 is SGHVS, CDR2 FNYEAQ. The CDR3 extends over 15 amino acids. V shed 0 bases and J shed 0 bases, with 8 bases lying between them. This CDR3 is CASSLAQGMNTEAFF. CDR3 nucleotide sequence: TGTGCCAGCAGCTTAGCTCAGGGCATGAACACTGAAGCTTTCTTT.

The chain combines TRBV11-2 with TRBJ1-2, with 7 bases matching TRBD1. The CDR3 extends over 15 amino acids. Germline V CDR1 and CDR2: SGHAT, FQNNGV. J gave up 8 bases and V 1 base, and 10 bases lay outside the gene matches. The chain's CDR3 is CASSLGVRDSGGYTF. In DNA, the CDR3 is TGTGCCAGCAGCTTAGGGGTCCGGGACAGCGGGGGCTACACCTTC.

This chain uses TRBV18 with TRBJ1-5; D is unclear. There are 15 residues in the CDR3. The germline V and J ends were trimmed by 0 bases and 7 bases, with 13 bases remaining between them. CDR1 and CDR2 (germline): KGHSH, LQKENI. CDR3 protein: CASSPPEGRGQPQHF. The CDR3 DNA reads TGTGCCAGCTCACCACCGGAGGGCCGAGGGCAGCCCCAGCATTTT.

The chain employs TRBV19 and TRBJ2-7, with D possibly matching TRBD2 (7 bases). The CDR3 totals 14 residues. Per germline, CDR1 LNHDA and CDR2 SQIVND (reference sequence). V was clipped by 3 bases and J by 5 bases, with 14 bases between them. In DNA, the CDR3 is TGTGCCAGTAGTATTGGGGGGGCGAGGAACGAGCAGTACTTC. Translated: CASSIGGARNEQYF.

This chain connects TRBV5-5 to TRBJ2-6, with TRBD2 as a possible D gene (5 bases). Deletions cut 0 bases from V and 1 base from J, with 5 bases between. The V gene's germline CDR1 is SGHKS and CDR2 YYEKEE (reference sequence). This CDR3 contains 15 residues. CDR3 nucleotides: TGTGCCAGCAGCTTGGGCGGGTCTGGGGCCAACGTCCTGACTTTC. It translates to CASSLGGSGANVLTF.

DNA for the CDR3: TGTGCCAGCACCAAGACGGGCGGGCTTAAACAAGAGACCCAGTACTTC. It specifies CASTKTGGLKQETQYF. The chain carries TRBV7-9 and TRBJ2-5; possible D gene TRBD2, 5 bases. Germline assignment: CDR1 SEHNR and CDR2 FQNEAQ (reference sequence). Trimming removed 7 bases from V and 2 bases from J, with 20 bases in between. The CDR3 covers 16 residues.

The chain is built from TRBV28 and TRBJ2-7; 12 nucleotides line up with TRBD2. The CDR3 is 15 amino acids. The germline CDR1 and CDR2 sequences are MDHEN and SYDVKM. V was clipped by 5 bases and J by 3 bases; unmatched bases: 5. CDR3 region: CASSPTSGRIYEQYF. CDR3 nucleotide sequence: TGTGCCAGCAGTCCAACTAGCGGGAGGATCTACGAGCAGTACTTC.